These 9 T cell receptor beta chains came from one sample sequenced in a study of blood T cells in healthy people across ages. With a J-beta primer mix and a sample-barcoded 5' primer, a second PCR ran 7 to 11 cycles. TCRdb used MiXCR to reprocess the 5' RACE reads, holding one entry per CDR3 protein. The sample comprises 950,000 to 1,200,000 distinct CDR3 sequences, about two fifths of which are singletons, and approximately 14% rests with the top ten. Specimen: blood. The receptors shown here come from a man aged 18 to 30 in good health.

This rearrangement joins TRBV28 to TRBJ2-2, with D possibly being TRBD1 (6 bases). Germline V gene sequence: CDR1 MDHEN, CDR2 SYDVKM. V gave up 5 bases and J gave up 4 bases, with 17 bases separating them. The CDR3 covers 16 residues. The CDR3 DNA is TGTGCCAGCAGTCCCCTCCAGGGGATGAGCACCGGGGAGCTGTTTTTT. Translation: CASSPLQGMSTGELFF.

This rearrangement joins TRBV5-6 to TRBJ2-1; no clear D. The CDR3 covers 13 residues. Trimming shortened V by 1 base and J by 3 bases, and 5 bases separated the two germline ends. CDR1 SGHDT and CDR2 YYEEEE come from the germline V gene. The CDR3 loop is CASSLWHYNEQFF. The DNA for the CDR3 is TGTGCCAGCAGCTTGTGGCACTACAATGAGCAGTTCTTC.

CDR3 protein: CASSPRRRIADTQYF. CDR3 DNA sequence: TGTGCCAGCAGCCCCCGAAGGCGGATAGCGGATACGCAGTATTTT. V is TRBV5-6 and J is TRBJ2-3; possibly TRBD2 for D (5 bases). The germline V gene has CDR1 SGHDT and CDR2 YYEEEE. Deletions cut 4 bases from V and 6 bases from J, with 18 bases between. This CDR3 contains 15 residues.

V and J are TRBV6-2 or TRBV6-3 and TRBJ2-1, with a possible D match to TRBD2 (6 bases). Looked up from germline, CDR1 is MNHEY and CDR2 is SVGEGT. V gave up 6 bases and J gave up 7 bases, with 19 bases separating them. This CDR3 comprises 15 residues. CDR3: CASRPTRGTHNEQFF. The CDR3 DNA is TGTGCCAGCAGACCAACGCGCGGGACCCATAATGAGCAGTTCTTC.

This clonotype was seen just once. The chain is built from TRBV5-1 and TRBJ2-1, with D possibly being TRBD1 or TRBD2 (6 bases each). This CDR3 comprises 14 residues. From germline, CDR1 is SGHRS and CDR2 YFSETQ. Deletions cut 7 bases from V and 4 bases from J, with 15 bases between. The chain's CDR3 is CASGGELAYNEQFF. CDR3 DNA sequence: TGCGCCAGCGGGGGCGAACTAGCATACAATGAGCAGTTCTTC.

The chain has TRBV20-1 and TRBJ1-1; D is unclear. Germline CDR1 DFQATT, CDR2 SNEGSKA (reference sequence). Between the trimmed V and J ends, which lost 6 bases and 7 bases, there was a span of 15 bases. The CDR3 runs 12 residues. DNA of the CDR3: TGCAGTGCGCGATTGGACGGATATGAAGCTTTCTTT. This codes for CSARLDGYEAFF.

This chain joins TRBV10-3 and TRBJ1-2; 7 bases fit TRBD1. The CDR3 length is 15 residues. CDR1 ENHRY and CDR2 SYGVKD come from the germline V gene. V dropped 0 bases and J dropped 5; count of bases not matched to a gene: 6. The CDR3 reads CAISESGTALYGYTF. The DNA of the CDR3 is TGTGCCATCAGTGAGTCAGGGACAGCCCTTTATGGCTACACCTTC.

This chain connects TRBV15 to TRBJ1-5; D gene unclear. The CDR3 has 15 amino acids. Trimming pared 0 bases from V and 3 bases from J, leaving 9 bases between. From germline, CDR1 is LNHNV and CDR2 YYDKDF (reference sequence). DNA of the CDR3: TGTGCCACCAGCAGAGATCTCAGGTCCAATCAGCCCCAGCATTTT. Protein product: CATSRDLRSNQPQHF. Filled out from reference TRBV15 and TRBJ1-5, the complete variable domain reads DAMVIQNPRYQVTQFGKPVTLSCSQTLNHNVMYWYQQKSSQAPKLLFHYYDKDFNNEADTPDNFQSRRPNTSFCFLDIRSPGLGDTAMYLCATSRDLRSNQPQHFGDGTRLSIL.

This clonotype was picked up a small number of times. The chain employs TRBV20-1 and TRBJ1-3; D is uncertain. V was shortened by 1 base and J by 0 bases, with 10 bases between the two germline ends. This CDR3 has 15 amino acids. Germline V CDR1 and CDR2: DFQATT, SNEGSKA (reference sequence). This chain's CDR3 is CSARGAISSGNTIYF. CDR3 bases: TGCAGTGCTAGAGGCGCCATAAGCTCTGGAAACACCATATATTTT.